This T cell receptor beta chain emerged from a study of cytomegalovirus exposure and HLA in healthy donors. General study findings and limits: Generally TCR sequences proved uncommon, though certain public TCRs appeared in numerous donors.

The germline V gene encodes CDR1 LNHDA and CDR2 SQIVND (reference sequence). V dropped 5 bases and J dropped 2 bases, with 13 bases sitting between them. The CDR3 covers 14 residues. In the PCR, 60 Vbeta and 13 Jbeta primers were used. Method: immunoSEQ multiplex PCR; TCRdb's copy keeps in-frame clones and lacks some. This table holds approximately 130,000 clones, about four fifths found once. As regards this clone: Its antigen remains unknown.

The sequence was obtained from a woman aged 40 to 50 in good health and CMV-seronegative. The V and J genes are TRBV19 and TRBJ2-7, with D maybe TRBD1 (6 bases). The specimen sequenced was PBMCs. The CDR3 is CASSRQGSPYEQYF. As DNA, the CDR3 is TGTGCCAGTAGTCGGCAGGGGTCCCCCTACGAGCAGTACTTC.